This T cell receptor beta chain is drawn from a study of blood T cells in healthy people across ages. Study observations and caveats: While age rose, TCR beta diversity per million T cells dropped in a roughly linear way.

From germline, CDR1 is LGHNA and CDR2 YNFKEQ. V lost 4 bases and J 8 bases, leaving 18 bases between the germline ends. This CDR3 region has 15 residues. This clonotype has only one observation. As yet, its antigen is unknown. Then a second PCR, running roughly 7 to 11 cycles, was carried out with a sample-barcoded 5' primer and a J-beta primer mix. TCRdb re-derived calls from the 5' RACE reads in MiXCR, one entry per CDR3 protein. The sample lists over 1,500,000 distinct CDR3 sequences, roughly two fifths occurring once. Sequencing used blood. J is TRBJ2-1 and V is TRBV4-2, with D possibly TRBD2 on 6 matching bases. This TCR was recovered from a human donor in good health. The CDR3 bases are TGTGCCAGCAGCCTGGTAAGGGGAGGTTTGGATGAGCAGTTCTTC. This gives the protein CASSLVRGGLDEQFF.